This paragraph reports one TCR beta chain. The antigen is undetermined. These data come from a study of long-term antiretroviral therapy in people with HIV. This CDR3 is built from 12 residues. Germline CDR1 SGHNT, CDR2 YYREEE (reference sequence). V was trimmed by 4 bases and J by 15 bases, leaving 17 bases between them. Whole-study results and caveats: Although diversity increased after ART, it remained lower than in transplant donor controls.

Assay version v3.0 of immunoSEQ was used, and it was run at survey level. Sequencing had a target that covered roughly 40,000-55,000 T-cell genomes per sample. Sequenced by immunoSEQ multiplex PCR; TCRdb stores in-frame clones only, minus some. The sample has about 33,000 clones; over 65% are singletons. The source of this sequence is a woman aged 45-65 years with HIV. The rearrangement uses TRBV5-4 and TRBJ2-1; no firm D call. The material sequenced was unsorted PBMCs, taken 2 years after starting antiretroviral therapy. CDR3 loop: CASSLLDRALFF. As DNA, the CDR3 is TGTGCCAGCAGCCTATTGGACCGCGCACTGTTCTTC.